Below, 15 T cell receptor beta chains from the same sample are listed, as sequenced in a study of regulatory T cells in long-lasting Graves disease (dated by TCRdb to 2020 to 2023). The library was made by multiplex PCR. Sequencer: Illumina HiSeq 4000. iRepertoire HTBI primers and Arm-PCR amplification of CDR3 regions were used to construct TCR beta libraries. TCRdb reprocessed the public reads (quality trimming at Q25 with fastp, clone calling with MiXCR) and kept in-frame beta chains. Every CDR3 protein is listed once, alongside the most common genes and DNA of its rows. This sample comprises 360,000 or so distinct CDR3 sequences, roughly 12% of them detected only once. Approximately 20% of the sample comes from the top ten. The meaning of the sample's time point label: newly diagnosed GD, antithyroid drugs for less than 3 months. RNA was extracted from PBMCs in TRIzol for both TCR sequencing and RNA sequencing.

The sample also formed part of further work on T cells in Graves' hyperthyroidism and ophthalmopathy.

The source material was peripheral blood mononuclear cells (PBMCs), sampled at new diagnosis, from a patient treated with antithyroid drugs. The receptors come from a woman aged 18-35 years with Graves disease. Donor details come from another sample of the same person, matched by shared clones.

The CDR3 nucleotides are TGTGCCAGCAGCCAGGCTGTGGAGCAGTACACAGATACGCAGTATTTT. Protein sequence: CASSQAVEQYTDTQYF. The chain carries TRBV3-1 and TRBJ2-3; D gene uncertain. V was pared by 3 bases and J by 2 bases, with 15 bases between. The CDR3 consists of 16 residues. CDR1 LGHDT and CDR2 YNNKEL come from the germline V gene (reference sequence).

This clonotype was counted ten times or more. The DNA for the CDR3 is TGCAGTGCCCCGGACTTCCCTAATGAGCAGTTCTTC. Protein: CSAPDFPNEQFF. The genes are TRBV20-1 and TRBJ2-1; D possibly corresponds to TRBD2 (5 bases). With 6 bases removed from V and 7 bases from J, the gap between germline ends came to 13 bases. The CDR3 is 12 residues long. The V gene's germline CDR1 is DFQATT and CDR2 SNEGSKA (reference sequence).

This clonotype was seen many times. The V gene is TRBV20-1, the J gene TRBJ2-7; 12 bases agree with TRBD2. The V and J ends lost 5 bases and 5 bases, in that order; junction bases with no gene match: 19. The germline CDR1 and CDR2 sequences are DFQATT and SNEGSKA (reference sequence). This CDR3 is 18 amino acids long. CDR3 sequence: CSAHRTSGKGSIHDEQYF. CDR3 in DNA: TGCAGTGCTCACAGGACTAGCGGGAAAGGGTCGATCCACGACGAGCAGTACTTC.

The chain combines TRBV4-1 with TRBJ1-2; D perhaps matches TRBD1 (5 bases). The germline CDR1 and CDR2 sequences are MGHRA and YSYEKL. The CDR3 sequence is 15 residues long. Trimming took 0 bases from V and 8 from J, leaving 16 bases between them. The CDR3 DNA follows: TGCGCCAGCAGCCAAGATCTTGGGGGGGTGAGGGGCTACACCTTC. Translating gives CASSQDLGGVRGYTF.

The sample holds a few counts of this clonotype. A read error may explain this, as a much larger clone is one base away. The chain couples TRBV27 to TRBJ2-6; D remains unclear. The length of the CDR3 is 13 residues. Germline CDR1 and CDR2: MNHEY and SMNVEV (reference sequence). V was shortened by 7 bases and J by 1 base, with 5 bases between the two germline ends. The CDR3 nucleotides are TGTGCCAGCAAGGATTCTGGGGCCAACGTCCTGACTTTC. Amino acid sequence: CASKDSGANVLTF.

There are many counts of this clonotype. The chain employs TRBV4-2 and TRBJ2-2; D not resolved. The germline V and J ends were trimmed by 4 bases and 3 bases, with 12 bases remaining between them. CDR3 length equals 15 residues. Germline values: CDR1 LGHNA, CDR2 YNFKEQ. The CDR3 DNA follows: TGTGCCAGCAGCCTCAATGGCCAGGACACCGGGGAGCTGTTTTTT. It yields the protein CASSLNGQDTGELFF.

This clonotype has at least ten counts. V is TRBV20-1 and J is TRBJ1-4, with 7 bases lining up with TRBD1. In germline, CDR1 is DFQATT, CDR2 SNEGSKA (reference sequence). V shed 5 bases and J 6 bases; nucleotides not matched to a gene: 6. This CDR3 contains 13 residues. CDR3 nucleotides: TGCAGTGCTTTAACAGGGGTTGATGAAAAACTGTTTTTT. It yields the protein CSALTGVDEKLFF.

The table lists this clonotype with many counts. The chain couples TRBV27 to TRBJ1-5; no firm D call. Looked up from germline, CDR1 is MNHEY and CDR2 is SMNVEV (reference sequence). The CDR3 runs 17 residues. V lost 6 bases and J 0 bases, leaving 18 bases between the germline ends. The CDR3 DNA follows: TGTGCCAGCAGCTCCCCTTCGGCAGGCTTTAGCAATCAGCCCCAGCATTTT. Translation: CASSSPSAGFSNQPQHF.

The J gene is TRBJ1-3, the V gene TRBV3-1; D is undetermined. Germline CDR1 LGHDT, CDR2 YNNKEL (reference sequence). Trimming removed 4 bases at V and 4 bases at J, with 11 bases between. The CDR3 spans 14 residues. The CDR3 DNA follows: TGTGCCAGCAGCCCGACGGACGGCGGAAACACCATATATTTT. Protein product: CASSPTDGGNTIYF.

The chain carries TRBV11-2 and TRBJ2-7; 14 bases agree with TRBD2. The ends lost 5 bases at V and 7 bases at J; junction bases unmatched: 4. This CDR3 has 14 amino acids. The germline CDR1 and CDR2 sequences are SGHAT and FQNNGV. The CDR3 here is CASSQGTSGSEQYF. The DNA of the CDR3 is TGTGCCAGCAGCCAGGGGACTAGCGGGAGTGAGCAGTACTTC.

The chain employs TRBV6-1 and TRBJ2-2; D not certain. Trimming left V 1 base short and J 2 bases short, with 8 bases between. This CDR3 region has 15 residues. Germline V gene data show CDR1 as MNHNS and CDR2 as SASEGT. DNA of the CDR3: TGTGCCAGCAGTGAAGAGGGTACAAACACCGGGGAGCTGTTTTTT. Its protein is CASSEEGTNTGELFF.

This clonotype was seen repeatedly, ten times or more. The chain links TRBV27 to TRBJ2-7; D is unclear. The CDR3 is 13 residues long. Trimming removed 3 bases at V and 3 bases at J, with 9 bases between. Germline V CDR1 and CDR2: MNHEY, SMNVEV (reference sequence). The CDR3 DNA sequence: TGTGCCAGCAGTTTGGGCTACAACTACGAGCAGTACTTC. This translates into CASSLGYNYEQYF.

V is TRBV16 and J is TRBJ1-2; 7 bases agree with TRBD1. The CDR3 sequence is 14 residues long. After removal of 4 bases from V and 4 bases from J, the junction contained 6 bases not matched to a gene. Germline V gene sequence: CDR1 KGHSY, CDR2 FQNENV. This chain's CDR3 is CASSPPTGIYGYTF. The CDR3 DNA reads TGTGCCAGCAGCCCTCCGACAGGGATCTATGGCTACACCTTC.

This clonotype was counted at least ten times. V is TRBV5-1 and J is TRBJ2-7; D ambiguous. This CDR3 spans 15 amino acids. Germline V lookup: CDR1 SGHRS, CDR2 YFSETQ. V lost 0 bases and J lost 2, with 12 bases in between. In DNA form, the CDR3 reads TGCGCCAGCAGCTTGGATTTTAGTAGGGCCTACGAGCAGTACGTC. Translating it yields CASSLDFSRAYEQYV.

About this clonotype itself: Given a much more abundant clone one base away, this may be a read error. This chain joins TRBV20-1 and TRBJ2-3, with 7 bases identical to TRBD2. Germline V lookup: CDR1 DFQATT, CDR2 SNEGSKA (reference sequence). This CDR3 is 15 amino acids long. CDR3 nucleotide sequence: TGCAGTGCTAGAGGAGGCGGGAGCTTCACAGATACGCGGTATTTT. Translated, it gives CSARGGGSFTDTRYF.